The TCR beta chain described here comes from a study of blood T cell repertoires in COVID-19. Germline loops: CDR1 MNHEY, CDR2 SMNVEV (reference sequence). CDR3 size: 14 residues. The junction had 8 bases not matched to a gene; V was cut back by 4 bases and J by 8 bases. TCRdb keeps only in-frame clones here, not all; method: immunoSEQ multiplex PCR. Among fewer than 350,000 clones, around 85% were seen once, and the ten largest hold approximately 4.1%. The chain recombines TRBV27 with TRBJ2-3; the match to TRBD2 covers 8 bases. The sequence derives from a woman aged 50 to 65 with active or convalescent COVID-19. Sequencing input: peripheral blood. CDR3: CASSSRGGLVTQYF. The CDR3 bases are TGTGCCAGCAGTTCCCGCGGGGGGTTAGTTACGCAGTATTTT.